This TCR beta chain is drawn from a study of cytotoxic CD8 clonotypes in ibrutinib-treated CLL. Study overall: Partial responses numbered some 24 and complete responses 2; after a median about 72 months, about 14 stayed remitted and 12 progressed. General study results and limits: Baseline values of clonality outstripped age-matched healthy donors and followed circulating CD8+ T-cell counts.

CDR1 is SGHRS, CDR2 YFSETQ, per germline. The J segment lost 7 bases and the V segment lost 0 bases, leaving 16 bases of the junction unmatched. The CDR3 has 18 amino acids. Concerning this clone: The antigen remains undetermined.

Sequencing used immunoSEQ multiplex PCR; TCRdb keeps in-frame clones, though not all of them. The sample carries 150,000 or so clones, more than 75% recorded once. This sequence originates from a human donor with chronic lymphocytic leukemia. Sequenced here: PBMCs, sampled after 36 months of ibrutinib treatment. The chain is built from TRBV5-1 and TRBJ2-1; 7 nucleotides align to TRBD2. Written as DNA, the CDR3 is TGCGCCAGCAGCTTGGAAGGGAGGGCAGGGACCACTAGGAATGAGCAGTTCTTC. As protein: CASSLEGRAGTTRNEQFF.